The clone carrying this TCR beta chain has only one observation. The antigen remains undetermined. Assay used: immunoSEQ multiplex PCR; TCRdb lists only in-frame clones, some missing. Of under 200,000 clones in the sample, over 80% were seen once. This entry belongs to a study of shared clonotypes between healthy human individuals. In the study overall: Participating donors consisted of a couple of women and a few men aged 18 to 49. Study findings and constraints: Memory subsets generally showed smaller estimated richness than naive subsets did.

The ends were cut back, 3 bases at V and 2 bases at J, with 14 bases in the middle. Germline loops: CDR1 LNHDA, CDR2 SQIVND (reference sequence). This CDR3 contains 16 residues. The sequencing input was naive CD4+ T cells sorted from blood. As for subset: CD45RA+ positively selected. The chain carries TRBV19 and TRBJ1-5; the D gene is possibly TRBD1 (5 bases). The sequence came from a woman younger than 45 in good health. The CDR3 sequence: CASSIPGGVCNQPQHF. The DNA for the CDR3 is TGTGCCAGTAGTATCCCGGGGGGGGTTTGCAATCAGCCCCAGCATTTT.